This T cell receptor beta chain was sequenced in a study of OX40 agonist ivuxolimab in advanced cancers. This CDR3 is 17 amino acids long. With V trimmed by 0 bases and J by 5 bases, 10 bases remained unmatched. The V gene's germline CDR1 is ENHRY and CDR2 SYGVKD. This clone was observed a few times. Measured with immunoSEQ multiplex PCR; TCRdb has only the in-frame clones, and not every one. The repertoire includes 68,000 or so clones, 86% of them detected once, and 2% to 2.5% sits in the top ten. Sequenced material: CD4+ or CD8+ T cells sorted from blood, taken in a trial of the OX40 agonist ivuxolimab. The receptor comes from an adult with an advanced solid tumor such as melanoma, head and neck, liver or kidney cancer. The rearrangement links TRBV10-3 to TRBJ1-5; 7 positions match TRBD1. The CDR3 region has the DNA TGTGCCATCAGTGAGTCGTCTGGCCAGGGGGGCCATCAGCCCCAGCATTTT. It is translated as CAISESSGQGGHQPQHF.